This T cell receptor (beta chain) stems from a study of CD8 T cells in Susac syndrome. The table lists this clonotype with a count of one. RNA was extracted with the RNeasy kit, and a quantity of 0.5 to 1 ug was reverse transcribed using random hexamers. TCRdb reanalysed the immunoSEQ multiplex PCR reads using MiXCR and keeps one entry per CDR3 protein. The sample yields around 160,000 distinct CDR3 sequences, approximately 92% seen once. The length of the CDR3 is 11 residues. CDR1 and CDR2 (germline): DFQATT, SNEGSKA (reference sequence). Trimming removed 5 bases from V and 4 bases from J, with 9 bases in between. Negative isolation was used for CD8+ and CD4+ T cells and FACS enrichment for TEMRA cells.

The sequencing input was CD4+ T cells from PBMCs. This TCR derives from a human donor in good health. This chain joins TRBV20-1 and TRBJ2-7; D remains ambiguous. The chain's CDR3 is CSASGKYEQYF. CDR3 in DNA: TGCAGTGCTTCTGGGAAATACGAGCAGTACTTC.